The 20 T cell receptor beta chains below all came from one sample that was sequenced in a study of T cells in Graves' hyperthyroidism and ophthalmopathy. It was RNA transcripts that yielded the amplified TCR beta CDR3 regions. The HTBI primer set served for first-round RT-PCR of the TCR CDR3. TCRdb reprocessed the multiplex PCR reads via MiXCR and lists one record per CDR3 protein. The repertoire holds around 690,000 distinct CDR3 sequences, with 15% to 20% as singletons. The sequenced sample consisted of blood. Receptors were obtained from a man aged 50 to 60 with Graves' hyperthyroidism.

The rearrangement joins TRBV27 to TRBJ2-5; 8 nucleotides align to TRBD2. CDR3 length: 15 residues. V lost 1 base to trimming and J lost 5 bases; unmatched junction nucleotides: 6. Germline CDR1 MNHEY, CDR2 SMNVEV (reference sequence). The CDR3 DNA sequence: TGTGCCAGCAGTTTATTTAGCGGGAAATGGGAGACCCAGTACTTC. It is translated as CASSLFSGKWETQYF.

The chain uses TRBV27 and TRBJ1-5; D is undetermined. In germline, CDR1 is MNHEY, CDR2 SMNVEV (reference sequence). Deletions cut 5 bases from V and 1 base from J, with 9 bases between. The CDR3 runs to 14 residues. The CDR3, as DNA: TGTGCCAGCAGTCGCCAGGACAGCAATCAGCCCCAGCATTTT. It is translated as CASSRQDSNQPQHF.

This clonotype was detected many times. The chain recombines TRBV28 with TRBJ2-1; possible D gene TRBD2, 5 bases. Deletions cut 7 bases from V and 7 bases from J, with 14 bases between. Germline V gene data show CDR1 as MDHEN and CDR2 as SYDVKM. The CDR3 spans 13 residues. The CDR3 DNA is TGTGCCAGCACCGAGGGCTCCGGGAATGAGCAGTTCTTC. Residues: CASTEGSGNEQFF.

This chain uses TRBV7-2 with TRBJ2-7, with D possibly TRBD2 on 6 matching bases. Germline V gene data show CDR1 as SGHTA and CDR2 as FQGNSA. V was shortened by 5 bases and J by 0 bases, with 14 bases between the two germline ends. CDR3 length: 15 residues. CDR3 DNA sequence: TGTGCCAGCAGCGACGGGGGAGCGAGCTCCTACGAGCAGTACTTC. Amino acid sequence: CASSDGGASSYEQYF.

This clonotype has just a few counts. This rearrangement joins TRBV12-3 or TRBV12-4 to TRBJ2-7, with D hard to call. CDR3 length: 13 amino acids. The V end lost 2 bases, the J end lost 3 bases, and 8 bases lay between the germline ends. The chain's CDR3 is CASSLTVIYEQYF. In nucleotides, the CDR3 is TGTGCCAGCAGTTTAACGGTTATCTACGAGCAGTACTTC.

This chain joins TRBV11-2 and TRBJ2-7; 13 bases align to TRBD2. From germline, CDR1 is SGHAT and CDR2 FQNNGV. Trimming took 5 bases from V and 4 from J; bases not matched to a gene: 5. The CDR3 consists of 15 residues. CDR3 residues: CASSLPGLAGYEQYF. The DNA of the CDR3 is TGTGCCAGCAGCCTCCCGGGACTAGCGGGGTACGAGCAGTACTTC. The full variable domain, in which reference TRBV11-2 and TRBJ2-7 provide the parts outside the CDR3, is EAGVAQSPRYKIIEKRQSVAFWCNPISGHATLYWYQQILGQGPKLLIQFQNNGVVDDSQLPKDRFSAERLKGVDSTLKIQPAKLEDSAVYLCASSLPGLAGYEQYFGPGTRLTVT.

The table lists this clonotype with many counts. The chain combines TRBV11-2 with TRBJ1-6, with D unresolved. Germline V gives CDR1 SGHAT, CDR2 FQNNGV. V shed 1 base and J shed 11 bases, with 9 bases lying between them. The CDR3 extends over 13 amino acids. The CDR3 DNA reads as TGTGCCAGCAGCTTAGGAAATCGCACACCCCTCCACTTT. Encoded protein: CASSLGNRTPLHF. The entire variable domain, with the rest obtained from reference TRBV11-2 and TRBJ1-6, is as follows: EAGVAQSPRYKIIEKRQSVAFWCNPISGHATLYWYQQILGQGPKLLIQFQNNGVVDDSQLPKDRFSAERLKGVDSTLKIQPAKLEDSAVYLCASSLGNRTPLHFGNGTRLTVT.

This clonotype came up many times. The V and J genes are TRBV2 and TRBJ2-7, with TRBD1 identical over 7 bases. This CDR3 has 13 residues. The V segment lost 10 bases and the J segment 1 base; nucleotides outside the gene matches: 7. CDR1 and CDR2 (germline): SNHLY, FYNNEI. The CDR3 bases are TGTGCCACCAGACAGGGCCCATCCTACGAGCAGTACTTC. Protein product: CATRQGPSYEQYF.

The sample holds many counts of this clonotype. V is TRBV27 and J is TRBJ1-2; 8 positions match TRBD1. With 2 bases clipped from V and 4 bases from J, the junction kept 9 bases outside the gene matches. Germline V gene data show CDR1 as MNHEY and CDR2 as SMNVEV (reference sequence). The CDR3 loop spans 16 amino acids. The CDR3: CASSLAGQGDIYGYTF. Here the CDR3 DNA reads TGTGCCAGCAGTTTAGCCGGACAGGGTGATATCTATGGCTACACCTTC.

The chain has TRBV29-1 and TRBJ2-2; tentative D call: TRBD2 (5 bases). The V end was cut by 2 bases, the J end by 1 base, with 11 bases between. In germline, CDR1 is SQVTM, CDR2 ANQGSEA. The CDR3 runs 15 residues. The CDR3 DNA reads TGCAGCGTTGAATGGGCGGGCAGGAACACCGGGGAGCTGTTTTTT. Its protein is CSVEWAGRNTGELFF.

This clonotype was detected only a few times. J is TRBJ2-5 and V is TRBV20-1; D might be TRBD1 (5 bases). There are 13 residues in the CDR3. The ends were cut back, 5 bases at V and 1 base at J, with 11 bases in the middle. Germline V gene sequence: CDR1 DFQATT, CDR2 SNEGSKA (reference sequence). The CDR3 region has the DNA TGCAGTGCTCCCAGACAGATCCAAGAGACCCAGTACTTC. It codes for CSAPRQIQETQYF.

This clonotype came up a few times. The chain links TRBV6-2 or TRBV6-3 to TRBJ2-2, with 7 bases aligning to TRBD2. This CDR3 has 15 amino acids. V was pared by 7 bases and J by 3 bases, with 8 bases of the junction left unmatched. Germline-derived CDR1 and CDR2 are MNHEY and SVGEGT. The CDR3 protein is CASIALSGHTGELFF. DNA for the CDR3: TGTGCCAGCATTGCACTTAGCGGGCACACCGGGGAGCTGTTTTTT.

J is TRBJ2-2 and V is TRBV6-5, with D unclear. Trimming removed 0 bases at V and 7 bases at J, with 15 bases between. The germline V gene encodes CDR1 MNHEY and CDR2 SVGAGI. The CDR3 has 16 amino acids. This chain's CDR3 is CASSYSRSGFGGELFF. The CDR3 bases are TGTGCCAGCAGTTACTCCCGATCGGGTTTCGGCGGGGAGCTGTTTTTT.

The sample holds many counts of this clonotype. The chain is built from TRBV27 and TRBJ1-2; possible D gene TRBD1, 5 bases. The CDR3 sequence is 14 residues long. CDR1 is MNHEY, CDR2 SMNVEV, per germline (reference sequence). V gave up 5 bases and J gave up 3 bases, with 13 bases separating them. The CDR3 DNA reads TGTGCCAGCAGTGGAGGGTGGGACGACTATGGCTACACCTTC. It translates to CASSGGWDDYGYTF.

The V gene is TRBV20-1, the J gene TRBJ2-1; 8 nucleotides line up with TRBD2. Trimming cost V 0 bases and J 12 bases; bases outside gene matches: 7. CDR3 length: 13 residues. Germline loops: CDR1 DFQATT, CDR2 SNEGSKA (reference sequence). Here the CDR3 reads CSARESLAVGQFF. In DNA, the CDR3 is TGCAGTGCTAGAGAGTCACTAGCGGTCGGGCAGTTCTTC.

This clonotype came up many times. The V call is TRBV28, the J call TRBJ2-3, with D uncertain. V lost 2 bases and J 2 bases, leaving 2 bases between the germline ends. This CDR3 contains 12 residues. Germline values: CDR1 MDHEN, CDR2 SYDVKM. The CDR3: CASSLVTDTQYF. CDR3 DNA sequence: TGTGCCAGCAGTTTAGTCACAGATACGCAGTATTTT.

This clonotype was counted a few times. CDR3 sequence: CASSNDWTGRENADTQYF. The CDR3 region has the DNA TGCGCCAGCAGCAACGACTGGACAGGGCGCGAAAACGCCGATACGCAGTATTTT. The V and J genes are TRBV5-1 and TRBJ2-3; 8 nucleotides agree with TRBD1. With V trimmed by 4 bases and J by 6 bases, 19 bases remained unmatched. The CDR3 is 18 amino acids. The germline V gene encodes CDR1 SGHRS and CDR2 YFSETQ. Full variable domain (remainder filled in from reference TRBV5-1 and TRBJ2-3): KAGVTQTPRYLIKTRGQQVTLSCSPISGHRSVSWYQQTPGQGLQFLFEYFSETQRNKGNFPGRFSGRQFSNSRSEMNVSTLELGDSALYLCASSNDWTGRENADTQYFGPGTRLTVL.

This clonotype was counted once. This rearrangement joins TRBV6-9 to TRBJ2-7; no definite D call. The CDR3 runs 14 residues. In germline, CDR1 is MNHGY, CDR2 SVAAGI. V lost 6 bases, J lost 0 bases, and 12 bases lay in between. This CDR3 is CASRVTVYSYEQYF. The CDR3 DNA reads as TGTGCCAGCAGAGTAACAGTTTACTCCTACGAGCAGTACTTC.

This clonotype was seen more than once but under ten times. This rearrangement joins TRBV11-2 to TRBJ2-4; 8 bases agree with TRBD1. Unmatched junction bases numbered 10, after V lost 5 bases and J lost 1 base. CDR3 size: 17 residues. Per germline, CDR1 SGHAT and CDR2 FQNNGV. CDR3 amino acids: CASSDPWTGSAKNIQYF. The CDR3 DNA is TGTGCCAGCAGCGACCCATGGACAGGGTCCGCCAAAAACATTCAGTACTTC. The full variable domain, with the rest looked up from reference TRBV11-2 and TRBJ2-4, is EAGVAQSPRYKIIEKRQSVAFWCNPISGHATLYWYQQILGQGPKLLIQFQNNGVVDDSQLPKDRFSAERLKGVDSTLKIQPAKLEDSAVYLCASSDPWTGSAKNIQYFGAGTRLSVL.

This clonotype occurred many times. The rearrangement uses TRBV7-2 and TRBJ2-7; TRBD2 agrees at 10 bases. The ends lost 5 bases at V and 6 bases at J; junction bases unmatched: 10. This CDR3 has 15 amino acids. In germline, CDR1 is SGHTA, CDR2 FQGNSA. The CDR3 protein is CASSKGASGSFEQYF. DNA of the CDR3: TGTGCCAGCAGCAAAGGGGCTAGCGGGAGTTTCGAGCAGTACTTC. The full variable domain, its missing parts supplied by reference TRBV7-2 and TRBJ2-7, is GAGVSQSPSNKVTEKGKDVELRCDPISGHTALYWYRQSLGQGLEFLIYFQGNSAPDKSGLPSDRFSAERTGGSVSTLTIQRTQQEDSAVYLCASSKGASGSFEQYFGPGTRLTVT.